This T cell receptor beta chain emerged from a study of blood T cells in healthy people across ages. The CDR3 runs to 14 residues. J lost 5 bases, V lost 8 bases, and 4 bases had no gene match. Findings and limits, study-wide: Possibly confounding the expanded clonotype changes was the fact that donor CMV status was unknown.

This clonotype came up a few times. Antigen unknown. A J-beta primer mix and a sample-barcoded 5' primer were used in a second PCR of about 6 to 12 cycles. A template-switch adaptor that had 12 random nucleotides put a tag on each cDNA molecule. MiXCR, run by TCRdb on the 5' RACE reads, gives a single entry per CDR3 protein. Of about 1.1 million distinct CDR3 sequences in the sample, more than 30% are singletons; the top ten hold around 13%. This TCR was recovered from a man between 18 and 29 years old in good health. The chain has TRBV12-3 or TRBV12-4 and TRBJ1-5; 12 nucleotides agree with TRBD1. Input material: blood. CDR3 protein: CASQRDRGHQPQHF. The CDR3 nucleotides read TGTGCCAGCCAACGGGACAGGGGGCATCAGCCCCAGCATTTT.